One and the same sample provided the 7 T cell receptor beta chains below, sequenced in a study of cytomegalovirus exposure and HLA in healthy donors. The PCR had 60 Vbeta and 13 Jbeta primers. Clones were read by immunoSEQ multiplex PCR, and TCRdb kept only the in-frame ones, dropping some. The data show roughly 200,000 clones, more than 70% seen once. Sequenced sample: PBMCs. The origin of the receptors is a middle-aged man in good health and CMV-seropositive.

This rearrangement joins TRBV27 to TRBJ1-1; TRBD1 agrees at 10 bases. This CDR3 spans 18 amino acids. V trimming: 1 base; J trimming: 1 base; junction bases outside the gene matches: 9. The germline V gene encodes CDR1 MNHEY and CDR2 SMNVEV (reference sequence). CDR3 sequence: CASSLFRPGQGRNTEAFF. The CDR3 region has the DNA TGTGCCAGCAGTTTATTCAGACCGGGACAGGGGAGGAACACTGAAGCTTTCTTT.

CDR3 DNA sequence: TGTGCCAGCAGTCGGTATGTGGGCTCGAACACCGGGGAGCTGTTTTTT. This sequence encodes CASSRYVGSNTGELFF. The V and J genes are TRBV27 and TRBJ2-2; D gene unclear. Germline V lookup: CDR1 MNHEY, CDR2 SMNVEV (reference sequence). The ends were cut back, 5 bases at V and 0 bases at J, with 13 bases in the middle. There are 16 residues in the CDR3.

The V call is TRBV6-5, the J call TRBJ1-2; unclear D gene. The CDR3 is 15 residues long. The germline V gene encodes CDR1 MNHEY and CDR2 SVGAGI. Trimming shortened V by 0 bases and J by 7 bases, and 15 bases separated the two germline ends. In nucleotides, the CDR3 is TGTGCCAGCAGTTACTCCCAAAGCGTAATGACTGGCTACACCTTC. Encoded protein: CASSYSQSVMTGYTF.

The chain employs TRBV7-8 and TRBJ2-5; 9 bases align to TRBD1. The DNA end is a closer match to TRBJ2-7, so the J assignment may be wrong. This CDR3 has 15 residues. CDR1 is SGHVS and CDR2 is FQNEAQ in the germline V gene. The CDR3 nucleotides read TGTGCCAGCAGCTCGGGACAGGGTGACTTCTACGAGCAGTACTTC. This gives the protein CASSSGQGDFYEQYF.

This clone was detected only a few times. The chain couples TRBV5-4 to TRBJ2-1; 7 bases map to TRBD2. The CDR3 is 15 residues long. Germline V gene data show CDR1 as SGHNT and CDR2 as YYREEE (reference sequence). The V and J ends lost 2 bases and 9 bases, in that order; junction bases with no gene match: 11. The CDR3: CASSFRGSRSREQFF. The CDR3 DNA follows: TGTGCCAGCAGCTTCCGCGGGAGCAGATCACGTGAGCAGTTCTTC.

The chain employs TRBV6-1 and TRBJ1-2; 8 positions agree with TRBD1. J gave up 4 bases and V 4 bases, and 8 bases lay outside the gene matches. CDR3 length: 15 amino acids. Per germline, CDR1 MNHNS and CDR2 SASEGT. The CDR3 DNA is TGTGCCAGCAGTGTAGGACAGGGCCTAGGCTATGGCTACACCTTC. This sequence encodes CASSVGQGLGYGYTF.

The chain employs TRBV19 and TRBJ1-2; a possible D gene is TRBD1 (6 bases). Looked up from germline, CDR1 is LNHDA and CDR2 is SQIVND (reference sequence). The V gene lost 5 bases and the J gene lost 0 bases, with 13 bases spanning the gap. The CDR3 is 15 residues long. Written as DNA, the CDR3 is TGTGCCAGTAGTCTACGGACAGCCGCTAACTATGGCTACACCTTC. Residues: CASSLRTAANYGYTF.